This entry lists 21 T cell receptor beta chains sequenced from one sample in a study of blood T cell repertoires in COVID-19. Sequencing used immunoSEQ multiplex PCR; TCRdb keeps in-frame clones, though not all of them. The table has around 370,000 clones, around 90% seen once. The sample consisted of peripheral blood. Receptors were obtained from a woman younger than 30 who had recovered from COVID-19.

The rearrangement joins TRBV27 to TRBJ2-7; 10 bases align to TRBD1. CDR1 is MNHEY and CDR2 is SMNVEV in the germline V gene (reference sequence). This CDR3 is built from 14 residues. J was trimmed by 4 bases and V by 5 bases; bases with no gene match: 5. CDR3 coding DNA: TGTGCCAGCAGTCCCCGGACAGGGGGGTACGAGCAGTACGTC. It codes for CASSPRTGGYEQYV.

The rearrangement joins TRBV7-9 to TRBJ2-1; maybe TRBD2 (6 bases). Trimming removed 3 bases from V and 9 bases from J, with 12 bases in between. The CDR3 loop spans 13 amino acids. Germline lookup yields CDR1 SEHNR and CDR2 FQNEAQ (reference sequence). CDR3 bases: TGTGCCAGCAGCTTCGGCAGGCGGGGTGAGCAGTTCTTC. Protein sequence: CASSFGRRGEQFF. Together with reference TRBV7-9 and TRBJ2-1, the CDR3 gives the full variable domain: DTGVSQNPRHKITKRGQNVTFRCDPISEHNRLYWYRQTLGQGPEFLTYFQNEAQLEKSRLLSDRFSAERPKGSFSTLEIQRTEQGDSAMYLCASSFGRRGEQFFGPGTRLTVL.

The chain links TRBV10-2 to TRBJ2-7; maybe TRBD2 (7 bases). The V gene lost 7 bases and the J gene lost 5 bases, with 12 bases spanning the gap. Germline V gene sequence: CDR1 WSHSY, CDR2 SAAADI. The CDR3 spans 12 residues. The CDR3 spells CASTGGGHEQYV. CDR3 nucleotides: TGCGCCAGCACTGGGGGGGGCCACGAGCAGTACGTC.

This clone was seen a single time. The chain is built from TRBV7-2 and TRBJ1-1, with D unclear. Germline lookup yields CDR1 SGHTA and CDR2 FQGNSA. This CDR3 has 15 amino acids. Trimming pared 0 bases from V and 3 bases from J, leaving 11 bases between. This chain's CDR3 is CASSLAKTYHTEAFF. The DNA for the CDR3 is TGTGCCAGCAGCTTAGCTAAAACATACCACACTGAAGCTTTCTTT.

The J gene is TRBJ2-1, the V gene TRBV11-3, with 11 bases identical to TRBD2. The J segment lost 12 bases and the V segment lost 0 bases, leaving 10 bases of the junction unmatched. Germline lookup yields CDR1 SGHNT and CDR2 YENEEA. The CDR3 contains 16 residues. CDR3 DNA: TGTGCCAGCAGCTTAGACGGTAGCGGGAGGGTTTCAACGCAGTTCTTC. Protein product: CASSLDGSGRVSTQFF.

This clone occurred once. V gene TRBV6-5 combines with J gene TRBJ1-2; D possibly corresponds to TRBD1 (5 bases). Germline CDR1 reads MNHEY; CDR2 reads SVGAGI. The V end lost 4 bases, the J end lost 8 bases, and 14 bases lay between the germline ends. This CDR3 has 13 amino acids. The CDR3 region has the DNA TGTGCCAGCAGTTTACTAAGGGGTGCGGGCTACACCTTC. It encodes CASSLLRGAGYTF.

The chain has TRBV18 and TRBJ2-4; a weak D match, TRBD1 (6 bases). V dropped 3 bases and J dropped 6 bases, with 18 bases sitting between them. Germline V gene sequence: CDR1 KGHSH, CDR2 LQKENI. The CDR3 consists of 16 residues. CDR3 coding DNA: TGTGCCAGCTCACCTGACACAGGGTCATGGGGAAACATTCAGTACTTC. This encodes CASSPDTGSWGNIQYF.

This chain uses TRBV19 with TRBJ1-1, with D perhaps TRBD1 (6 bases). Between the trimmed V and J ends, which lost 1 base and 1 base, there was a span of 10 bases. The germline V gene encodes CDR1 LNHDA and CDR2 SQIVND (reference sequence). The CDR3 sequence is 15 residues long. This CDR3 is CASSIGGGPNTEAFF. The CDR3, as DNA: TGTGCCAGTAGTATAGGAGGGGGTCCGAACACTGAAGCTTTCTTT. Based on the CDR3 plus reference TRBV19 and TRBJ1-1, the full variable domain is DGGITQSPKYLFRKEGQNVTLSCEQNLNHDAMYWYRQDPGQGLRLIYYSQIVNDFQKGDIAEGYSVSREKKESFPLTVTSAQKNPTAFYLCASSIGGGPNTEAFFGQGTRLTVV.

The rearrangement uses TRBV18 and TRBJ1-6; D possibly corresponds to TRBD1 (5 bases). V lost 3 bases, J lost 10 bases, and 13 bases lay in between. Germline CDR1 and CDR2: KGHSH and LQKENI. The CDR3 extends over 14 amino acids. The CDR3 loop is CASSPGGGGSPLHF. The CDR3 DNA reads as TGTGCCAGCTCACCCGGGGGAGGAGGGTCACCCCTCCACTTT.

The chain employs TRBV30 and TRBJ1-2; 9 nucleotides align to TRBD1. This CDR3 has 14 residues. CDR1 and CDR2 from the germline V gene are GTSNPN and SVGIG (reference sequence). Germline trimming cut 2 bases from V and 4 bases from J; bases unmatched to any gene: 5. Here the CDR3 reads CAWSRDRGGYGYTF. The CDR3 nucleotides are TGTGCCTGGAGTCGCGACAGGGGGGGCTATGGCTACACCTTC.

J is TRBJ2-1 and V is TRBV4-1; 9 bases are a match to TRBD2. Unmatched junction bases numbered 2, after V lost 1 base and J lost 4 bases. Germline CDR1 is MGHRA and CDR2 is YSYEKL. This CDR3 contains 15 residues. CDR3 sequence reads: CASSQGGRDYNEQFF. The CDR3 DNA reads TGCGCCAGCAGCCAAGGCGGGAGGGATTACAATGAGCAGTTCTTC.

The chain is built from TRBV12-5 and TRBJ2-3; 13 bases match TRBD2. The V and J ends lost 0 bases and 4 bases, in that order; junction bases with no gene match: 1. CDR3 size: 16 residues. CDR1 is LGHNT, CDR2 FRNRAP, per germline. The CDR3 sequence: CASGLVLAGGADTQYF. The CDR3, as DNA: TGTGCTAGTGGTTTGGTACTAGCGGGAGGGGCAGATACGCAGTATTTT.

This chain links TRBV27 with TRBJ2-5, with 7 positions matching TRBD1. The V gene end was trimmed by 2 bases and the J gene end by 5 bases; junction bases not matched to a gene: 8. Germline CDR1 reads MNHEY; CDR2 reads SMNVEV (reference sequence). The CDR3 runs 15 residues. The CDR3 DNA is TGTGCCAGCAGTTTAGGCGACAGGGTGCGGGAGACCCAGTACTTC. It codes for CASSLGDRVRETQYF.

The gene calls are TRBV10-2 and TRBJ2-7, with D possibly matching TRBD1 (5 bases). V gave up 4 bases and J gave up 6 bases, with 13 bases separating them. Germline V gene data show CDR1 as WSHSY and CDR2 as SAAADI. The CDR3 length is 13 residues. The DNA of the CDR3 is TGCGCCAGCAGTGGGAACCTAGGGGTCGAGCAGTACGTC. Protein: CASSGNLGVEQYV.

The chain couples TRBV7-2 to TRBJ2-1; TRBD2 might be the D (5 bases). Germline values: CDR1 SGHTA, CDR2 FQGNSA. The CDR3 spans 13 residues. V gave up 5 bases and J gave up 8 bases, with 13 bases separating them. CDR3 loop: CASSPGTRYEQFF. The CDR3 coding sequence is TGTGCCAGCAGCCCTGGAACTAGGTATGAGCAGTTCTTC. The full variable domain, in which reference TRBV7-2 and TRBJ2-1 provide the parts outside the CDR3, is GAGVSQSPSNKVTEKGKDVELRCDPISGHTALYWYRQSLGQGLEFLIYFQGNSAPDKSGLPSDRFSAERTGGSVSTLTIQRTQQEDSAVYLCASSPGTRYEQFFGPGTRLTVL.

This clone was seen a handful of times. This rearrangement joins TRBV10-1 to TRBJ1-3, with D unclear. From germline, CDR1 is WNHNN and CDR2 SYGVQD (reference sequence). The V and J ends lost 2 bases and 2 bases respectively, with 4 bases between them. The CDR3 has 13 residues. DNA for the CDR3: TGCGCCAGCAGTGAGGGCCCTGGAAACACCATATATTTT. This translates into CASSEGPGNTIYF.

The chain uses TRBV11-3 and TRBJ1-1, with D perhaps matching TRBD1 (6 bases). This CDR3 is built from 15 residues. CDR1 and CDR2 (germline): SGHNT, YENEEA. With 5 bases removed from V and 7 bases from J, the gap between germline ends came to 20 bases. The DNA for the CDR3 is TGTGCCAGCAGCCGGACAAGCAGGGGACAATTTGAAGCTTTCTTT. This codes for CASSRTSRGQFEAFF.

The DNA of the CDR3 is TGTGCCAGCAGTTACGGTAGCGGGATGTTAGATACGCAGTATTTT. Its translation is CASSYGSGMLDTQYF. V and J are TRBV6-2 or TRBV6-3 and TRBJ2-3; the match to TRBD2 covers 8 bases. The CDR3 covers 15 residues. J lost 5 bases, V lost 2 bases, and 6 bases had no gene match. Germline values: CDR1 MNHEY, CDR2 SVGEGT.

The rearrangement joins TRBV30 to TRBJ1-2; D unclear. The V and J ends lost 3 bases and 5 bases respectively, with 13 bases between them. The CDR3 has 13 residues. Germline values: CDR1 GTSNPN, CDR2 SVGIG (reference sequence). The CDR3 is CAWRGRAAYGYTF. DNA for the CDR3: TGTGCCTGGAGAGGGAGGGCAGCTTATGGCTACACCTTC.

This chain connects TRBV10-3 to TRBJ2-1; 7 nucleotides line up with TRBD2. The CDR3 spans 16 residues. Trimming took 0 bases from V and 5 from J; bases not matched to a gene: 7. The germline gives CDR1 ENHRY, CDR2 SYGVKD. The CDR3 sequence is CAISESGLAEDNEQFF. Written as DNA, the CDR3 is TGTGCCATCAGTGAGTCAGGGCTAGCGGAGGACAATGAGCAGTTCTTC.

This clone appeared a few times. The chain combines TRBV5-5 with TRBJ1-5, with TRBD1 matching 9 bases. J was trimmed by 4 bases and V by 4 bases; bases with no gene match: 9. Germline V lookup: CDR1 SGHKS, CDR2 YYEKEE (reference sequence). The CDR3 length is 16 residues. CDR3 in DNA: TGTGCCAGCAGCCCCGGGACAGGGCGTGGAAATCAGCCCCAGCATTTT. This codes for CASSPGTGRGNQPQHF. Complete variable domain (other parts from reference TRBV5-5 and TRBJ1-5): DAGVTQSPTHLIKTRGQQVTLRCSPISGHKSVSWYQQVLGQGPQFIFQYYEKEERGRGNFPDRFSARQFPNYSSELNVNALLLGDSALYLCASSPGTGRGNQPQHFGDGTRLSIL.